The 9 T cell receptor beta chains given below trace back to one sample, sequenced in a study of molecular identifiers for immune sequencing clone quantification (dated by TCRdb to between 2017 and 2018). Receptor libraries were prepared by PCR. Reads for this sample came from a NextSeq 500. In-frame beta chains were kept once TCRdb had trimmed the public reads at Q25 with fastp and called clones with MiXCR. Rows matching on CDR3 protein sequence are summarized as one entry with the most common DNA and genes. The sample table lists more than 450,000 distinct CDR3 sequences, about 25% of them with a count of one. Of the sample, 0.7% to 0.9% falls within the top ten clones. Sequenced sample: naive CD8+ T cells from blood, with Jurkat cell RNA spiked in. The cell subset or site label of this sample denotes: FACS-sorted CD8+CD4-CCR7+CD45RA+ naive T cells. These receptors were taken from a human donor in good health. Some libraries in this study had Jurkat cell RNA spiked in.

This clonotype showed up just a few times. The chain uses TRBV15 and TRBJ2-3; D gene ambiguous. This CDR3 is built from 17 residues. The germline gives CDR1 LNHNV, CDR2 YYDKDF (reference sequence). The V end was cut by 0 bases, the J end by 0 bases, with 13 bases between. CDR3 sequence (DNA): TGTGCCACCAGCAGAGATCGGGTGCGTTCTAGCACAGATACGCAGTATTTT. Translating it yields CATSRDRVRSSTDTQYF. The variable domain in full, completed from reference TRBV15 and TRBJ2-3, reads DAMVIQNPRYQVTQFGKPVTLSCSQTLNHNVMYWYQQKSSQAPKLLFHYYDKDFNNEADTPDNFQSRRPNTSFCFLDIRSPGLGDTAMYLCATSRDRVRSSTDTQYFGPGTRLTVL.

V usage is TRBV7-9 and J usage is TRBJ1-5; D is uncertain. Trimming removed 5 bases from V and 4 bases from J, with 21 bases in between. The germline CDR1 and CDR2 sequences are SEHNR and FQNEAQ (reference sequence). This CDR3 region has 17 residues. The chain's CDR3 is CASSQSSEALWNQPQHF. Written as DNA, the CDR3 is TGTGCCAGCAGCCAATCCTCCGAGGCCCTGTGGAATCAGCCCCAGCATTTT.

This clonotype turned up a few times. Relative to the germline gene, one junction end is altered; a read error may explain this. The chain uses TRBV3-1 and TRBJ1-2; tentative D call: TRBD1 (5 bases). The CDR3 loop spans 14 amino acids. Per the germline V gene, CDR1 is LGHDT and CDR2 is YNNKEL (reference sequence). This CDR3 reads CASSQTPGGNGYTF. CDR3 bases: TGTGCCAGCAGCCAAACTCCCGGGGGTAATGGTTACACCTTC.

The chain is built from TRBV6-6 and TRBJ2-5; 7 positions agree with TRBD1. This CDR3 has 16 amino acids. V dropped 6 bases and J dropped 0; count of bases not matched to a gene: 10. In germline, CDR1 is MNHNY, CDR2 SVGAGI (reference sequence). For the CDR3, the DNA is TGTGCCAGCAGACCCCCGGGACAGAAGTACCAAGAGACCCAGTACTTC. This encodes CASRPPGQKYQETQYF.

The V and J genes are TRBV28 and TRBJ2-1, with no clear D. The CDR3 runs 18 residues. CDR1 is MDHEN, CDR2 SYDVKM, per germline. V lost 3 bases and J 6 bases, leaving 24 bases between the germline ends. CDR3 in DNA: TGTGCCAGCAGTTTGAGTCTTAGTGGACCACACCACAGCAATGAGCAGTTCTTC. Encoded protein: CASSLSLSGPHHSNEQFF.

As regards this clonotype: This may arise from a read error, as a much more abundant clone is one base away. The chain has TRBV20-1 and TRBJ2-3; D unresolved. CDR3 length: 12 residues. Germline lookup yields CDR1 DFQATT and CDR2 SNEGSKA (reference sequence). DNA for the CDR3: TGCATTGCTAGAGATCAGAACCTAAATAGATATTTT. Translating it yields CIARDQNLNRYF.

This clonotype appeared a few times. The genes are TRBV12-3 or TRBV12-4 and TRBJ2-5; TRBD2 matches at 11 bases. The CDR3 extends over 15 amino acids. After removal of 5 bases from V and 2 bases from J, the junction contained 4 bases not matched to a gene. This CDR3 reads CASSPLAGAQETQYF. For the CDR3, the DNA is TGTGCCAGCAGTCCACTAGCGGGGGCTCAAGAGACCCAGTACTTC.

This chain links TRBV28 with TRBJ2-2; D gene uncertain. Trimming cost V 3 bases and J 6 bases, with 5 bases left between them. Germline V gives CDR1 MDHEN, CDR2 SYDVKM. The CDR3 is 12 residues long. CDR3 in amino acids: CASSLLPGELFF. CDR3 coding DNA: TGTGCCAGCAGTTTGTTGCCCGGGGAGCTGTTTTTT.

This clonotype occurred once. Since a much larger clone is just one base distant, this may be a read error. DNA for the CDR3: TGTGCCTGGAGTCAATCTCGACGTGGAAACGCCATATATTTT. This gives the protein CAWSQSRRGNAIYF. The gene calls are TRBV30 and TRBJ1-3, with no clear D. The germline gives CDR1 GTSNPN, CDR2 SVGIG (reference sequence). The CDR3 totals 14 residues.